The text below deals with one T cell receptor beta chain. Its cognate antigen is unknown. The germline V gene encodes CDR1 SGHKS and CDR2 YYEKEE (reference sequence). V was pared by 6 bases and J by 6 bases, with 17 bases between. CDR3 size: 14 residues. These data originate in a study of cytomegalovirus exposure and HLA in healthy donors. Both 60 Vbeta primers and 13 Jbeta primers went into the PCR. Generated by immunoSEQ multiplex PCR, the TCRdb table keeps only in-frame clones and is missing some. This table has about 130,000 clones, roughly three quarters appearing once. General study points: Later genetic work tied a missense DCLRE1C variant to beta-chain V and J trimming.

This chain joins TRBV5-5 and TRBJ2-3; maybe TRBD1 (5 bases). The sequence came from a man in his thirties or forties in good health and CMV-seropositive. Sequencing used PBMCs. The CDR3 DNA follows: TGTGCCAGCACCAACCTAGAATCAGGGGATACGCAGTATTTT. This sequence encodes CASTNLESGDTQYF.